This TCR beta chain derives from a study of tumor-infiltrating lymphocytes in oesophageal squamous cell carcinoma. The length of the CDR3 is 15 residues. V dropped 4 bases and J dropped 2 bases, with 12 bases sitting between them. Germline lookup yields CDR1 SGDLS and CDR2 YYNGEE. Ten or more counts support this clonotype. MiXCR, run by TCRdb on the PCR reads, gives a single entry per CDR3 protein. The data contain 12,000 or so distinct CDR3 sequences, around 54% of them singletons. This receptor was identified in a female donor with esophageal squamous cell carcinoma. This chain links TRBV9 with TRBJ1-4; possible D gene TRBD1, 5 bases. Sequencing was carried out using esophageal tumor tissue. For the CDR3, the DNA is TGTGCCAGCAGCTTTAGTGGGGCCACTAATGAAAAACTGTTTTTT. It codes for CASSFSGATNEKLFF.